The 21 T cell receptor beta chains below come from one sample, sequenced in a study of cytomegalovirus exposure and HLA in healthy donors. The PCR was carried out with 60 Vbeta primers and 13 Jbeta primers. Assay used: immunoSEQ multiplex PCR; TCRdb lists only in-frame clones, some missing. In the table there are around 65,000 clones, 78% of which are singletons. Specimen: PBMCs. These receptors originate from a girl under 18 in good health and CMV-seropositive.

The rearrangement joins TRBV10-3 to TRBJ1-5, with D perhaps matching TRBD1 (6 bases). Germline CDR1 and CDR2: ENHRY and SYGVKD. Trimming cost V 4 bases and J 3 bases, with 10 bases left between them. CDR3 length: 14 residues. CDR3: CAISGPGDNQPQHF. The CDR3 bases are TGTGCCATCAGTGGCCCAGGGGACAATCAGCCCCAGCATTTT.

The rearrangement links TRBV4-1 to TRBJ2-5; no clear D gene. The V and J ends lost 6 bases and 0 bases respectively, with 8 bases between them. Germline CDR1 MGHRA, CDR2 YSYEKL. The CDR3 has 13 residues. In DNA, the CDR3 is TGCGCCAGCAGTCGGAGCTACCAAGAGACCCAGTACTTC. Protein sequence: CASSRSYQETQYF.

The rearrangement joins TRBV19 to TRBJ1-2, with TRBD1 identical over 7 bases. The CDR3 covers 15 residues. V lost 4 bases, J lost 0 bases, and 5 bases stayed unmatched. The germline V gene has CDR1 LNHDA and CDR2 SQIVND (reference sequence). CDR3 nucleotides: TGTGCCAGTAGTACTCGGGACAGAACTAACTATGGCTACACCTTC. Its protein is CASSTRDRTNYGYTF.

This clone appeared a single time. The chain links TRBV29-1 to TRBJ1-2; no reliable D call. The length of the CDR3 is 12 residues. Germline CDR1 and CDR2: SQVTM and ANQGSEA. V shed 3 bases and J shed 7 bases, with 12 bases lying between them. The CDR3 reads CSVDGRGSGYTF. The CDR3 DNA reads TGCAGCGTTGACGGCAGAGGGAGTGGCTACACCTTC.

In this sample, this clone turned up once. The rearrangement links TRBV15 to TRBJ1-5; D unresolved. This CDR3 spans 15 amino acids. V lost 0 bases and J 6 bases, leaving 12 bases between the germline ends. The germline CDR1 and CDR2 sequences are LNHNV and YYDKDF (reference sequence). The CDR3 DNA follows: TGTGCCACCAGCAGAGATCCGGGTCCGGGTCAGCCCCAGCATTTT. This codes for CATSRDPGPGQPQHF.

The V call is TRBV4-3, the J call TRBJ2-1; TRBD1 might be the D (6 bases). Trimming took 1 base from V and 2 from J, leaving 9 bases between them. The germline V gene encodes CDR1 LGHNA and CDR2 YSLEER. This CDR3 is 15 amino acids long. The CDR3 spells CASSQGRGAYNEQFF. For the CDR3, the DNA is TGCGCCAGCAGCCAAGGCAGGGGAGCCTACAATGAGCAGTTCTTC.

A note on this clone: The final CDR3 position lacks the conserved phenylalanine or tryptophan, pointing to a likely read error. The DNA is left out, because the CDR3 cannot be placed on it with certainty; the CDR3 is given as TCRdb lists it. The CDR3 loop is CSVEVGRSLYV. The chain combines TRBV29-1 with TRBJ1-3. CDR1 is SQVTM and CDR2 is ANQGSEA in the germline V gene. Including both end residues, the CDR3 is 11 amino acids long.

This chain joins TRBV6-6 and TRBJ1-6; unclear D gene. V lost 7 bases, J lost 3 bases, and 13 bases lay in between. CDR1 is MNHNY, CDR2 SVGAGI, per germline (reference sequence). The CDR3 totals 15 residues. The DNA of the CDR3 is TGTGCCAGCACCGAAGACTCAAGCTATAATTCACCCCTCCACTTT. Translating it yields CASTEDSSYNSPLHF.

This clone turned up a few times. This chain links TRBV27 with TRBJ2-7, with 7 bases identical to TRBD1. Per germline, CDR1 MNHEY and CDR2 SMNVEV (reference sequence). J gave up 3 bases and V 4 bases, and 3 bases lay outside the gene matches. CDR3 length: 13 amino acids. The CDR3 reads CASSYGTDYEQYF. Here the CDR3 DNA reads TGTGCCAGCAGTTATGGGACAGACTACGAGCAGTACTTC.

Of note for this clone: It is likely a read error, because the conserved phenylalanine at the end of the CDR3 is missing. The chain carries TRBV29-1 and TRBJ1-2; a weak D match, TRBD1 (6 bases). CDR3 length equals 15 residues. Germline V lookup: CDR1 SQVTM, CDR2 ANQGSEA. V lost 0 bases and J 0 bases, leaving 11 bases between the germline ends. CDR3 protein: CSVEDWTVSNYGYTV. The CDR3 coding sequence is TGCAGCGTTGAAGATTGGACAGTTTCTAACTATGGCTACACCGTC.

This rearrangement joins TRBV6-5 to TRBJ1-1; D is unclear. This CDR3 has 11 residues. Trimming removed 6 bases at V and 5 bases at J, with 7 bases between. The germline gives CDR1 MNHEY, CDR2 SVGAGI. The CDR3, as DNA: TGTGCCAGCAGCAGTCTTACTGAAGCTTTCTTT. Translating gives CASSSLTEAFF.

The gene calls are TRBV7-2 and TRBJ2-5; 12 nucleotides line up with TRBD2. J lost 7 bases, V lost 5 bases, and 8 bases had no gene match. From germline, CDR1 is SGHTA and CDR2 FQGNSA. This CDR3 is built from 15 residues. Here the CDR3 reads CASSLLAGGLVTQYF. Written as DNA, the CDR3 is TGTGCCAGCAGCCTCCTAGCGGGAGGGCTGGTGACCCAGTACTTC.

The V call is TRBV25-1, the J call TRBJ1-2; TRBD1 aligns across 8 bases. Per the germline V gene, CDR1 is MGHDK and CDR2 is SYGVNS. This CDR3 is built from 14 residues. V lost 8 bases, J lost 3 bases, and 8 bases stayed unmatched. Here the CDR3 DNA reads TGTGCCAGCGGCGCAGGGGGCGCGGACTATGGCTACACCTTC. As protein: CASGAGGADYGYTF.

V and J are TRBV28 and TRBJ2-1, with 8 bases lining up with TRBD2. The germline V gene has CDR1 MDHEN and CDR2 SYDVKM. This CDR3 comprises 16 residues. Trimming at V came to 4 bases and at J to 2 bases, leaving 7 bases not matched to a gene. The CDR3 protein is CASSSAGGGAYNEQFF. In nucleotides, the CDR3 is TGTGCCAGCAGTTCGGCGGGGGGAGGGGCCTACAATGAGCAGTTCTTC.

Concerning this clone: One end of the junction is discordant with germline, which a read error may explain. This CDR3 is CASTYHRTGNTEAFF. CDR3 in DNA: TGTGCCAGCACTTACCACCGTACAGGGAACACTGAAGCTTTCTTT. The rearrangement uses TRBV6-5 and TRBJ1-1; possibly TRBD1 for D (5 bases). From germline, CDR1 is MNHEY and CDR2 SVGAGI. This CDR3 has 15 amino acids.

The gene calls are TRBV4-3 and TRBJ2-6, with 7 bases that match TRBD2. The CDR3 has 20 residues. J lost 0 bases, V lost 1 base, and 12 bases had no gene match. The germline V gene encodes CDR1 LGHNA and CDR2 YSLEER. The CDR3 bases are TGCGCCAGCAGCCAAGGCGCACGCGGGGGTCCGAGCTCTGGGGCCAACGTCCTGACTTTC. Translated: CASSQGARGGPSSGANVLTF.

The chain carries TRBV11-2 and TRBJ2-7, with a possible D match to TRBD2 (7 bases). Germline V gene data show CDR1 as SGHAT and CDR2 as FQNNGV. The CDR3 contains 14 residues. The V and J ends lost 5 bases and 7 bases respectively, with 18 bases between them. CDR3 loop: CASSPPGARGEQYF. CDR3 DNA sequence: TGTGCCAGCAGCCCCCCGGGGGCGCGGGGGGAGCAGTACTTC.

The CDR3 DNA follows: TGTGCCTGGAGTGGGACAGAAAATCAGCCCCAGCATTTT. This encodes CAWSGTENQPQHF. This chain links TRBV30 with TRBJ1-5; maybe TRBD1 (6 bases). CDR3 length: 13 residues. V lost 1 base to trimming and J lost 4 bases, with 8 bases between them. Germline CDR1 and CDR2: GTSNPN and SVGIG (reference sequence).

The J gene is TRBJ2-1, the V gene TRBV14; 8 positions match TRBD1. The CDR3 runs to 15 residues. From germline, CDR1 is SGHDN and CDR2 FVKESK. The V and J ends lost 1 base and 12 bases, in that order; junction bases with no gene match: 11. Written as DNA, the CDR3 is TGTGCCAGCAGCCAAGGACAGGGGACGTGGGCGGGGCAGTTCTTC. This translates into CASSQGQGTWAGQFF. The full variable domain, its missing parts supplied by reference TRBV14 and TRBJ2-1, is EAGVTQFPSHSVIEKGQTVTLRCDPISGHDNLYWYRRVMGKEIKFLLHFVKESKQDESGMPNNRFLAERTGGTYSTLKVQPAELEDSGVYFCASSQGQGTWAGQFFGPGTRLTVL.

The chain links TRBV14 to TRBJ1-2, with D perhaps TRBD1 (5 bases). Looked up from germline, CDR1 is SGHDN and CDR2 is FVKESK. The germline V and J ends were trimmed by 1 base and 0 bases, with 12 bases remaining between them. CDR3 size: 16 residues. The CDR3 DNA reads TGTGCCAGCAGCCAAGGGCGGGGCTATTCTAACTATGGCTACACCTTC. Its translation is CASSQGRGYSNYGYTF.

This rearrangement joins TRBV28 to TRBJ2-5; D gene unclear. V was trimmed by 6 bases and J by 1 base, leaving 12 bases between them. Per the germline V gene, CDR1 is MDHEN and CDR2 is SYDVKM. This CDR3 is 14 amino acids long. This CDR3 reads CASSPDTLQETQYF. The CDR3 DNA reads TGTGCCAGCAGCCCAGACACCCTCCAAGAGACCCAGTACTTC. The full variable domain, completed using reference TRBV28 and TRBJ2-5, is DVKVTQSSRYLVKRTGEKVFLECVQDMDHENMFWYRQDPGLGLRLIYFSYDVKMKEKGDIPEGYSVSREKKERFSLILESASTNQTSMYLCASSPDTLQETQYFGPGTRLLVL.